This is a list of T cell receptor beta chains from one sample in a study of cytomegalovirus exposure and HLA in healthy donors. Clones were read by immunoSEQ multiplex PCR, and TCRdb kept only the in-frame ones, dropping some. The top ten hold 1.2% of the sample, which has approximately 100,000 clones, around 68% seen once. Sequencing was done on a sample of PBMCs. Receptors originate from a female donor in good health and CMV-seronegative. CDR3s include the opening cysteine and the closing phenylalanine or tryptophan. Fields, in order: D gene, J gene, clone size, V gene, CDR3 DNA, CDR3 protein. D genes are given only for firm matches. Size is omitted from some rows. Given values are once, few, many or a class for expanded clones.

d_call: NA; j_call: TRBJ1-1; clone_size: NA; v_call: TRBV28; cdr3_nt: TGTGCCAGCAGTTGGGACACACAGAACACTGAAGCTTTCTTT; cdr3_aa: CASSWDTQNTEAFF
d_call: NA; j_call: TRBJ2-6; clone_size: NA; v_call: TRBV19; cdr3_nt: TGTGCCAGTAGTCCCACTCTCTCTGGGGCCAACGTCCTGACTTTC; cdr3_aa: CASSPTLSGANVLTF
d_call: NA; j_call: TRBJ1-1; clone_size: NA; v_call: TRBV6-1; cdr3_nt: TGTGCCAGCACTCTGACAGTGAACACTGAAGCTTTCTTT; cdr3_aa: CASTLTVNTEAFF
d_call: NA; j_call: TRBJ1-4; clone_size: NA; v_call: TRBV18; cdr3_nt: TGTGCCAGCTCACCAAGGGGGACCGCAACTAATGAAAAACTGTTTTTT; cdr3_aa: CASSPRGTATNEKLFF
d_call: NA; j_call: TRBJ1-2; clone_size: NA; v_call: TRBV9; cdr3_nt: TGTGCCAGCAGCCCCCTTGGACAGCCCTATGGCTACACCTTC; cdr3_aa: CASSPLGQPYGYTF
d_call: NA; j_call: TRBJ1-5; clone_size: once; v_call: TRBV10-3; cdr3_nt: TGTGCCATCAGTGAGGGGGAAGGGGGACAGCCCCAGCATTTT; cdr3_aa: CAISEGEGGQPQHF
d_call: TRBD2; j_call: TRBJ2-1; clone_size: few; v_call: TRBV25-1; cdr3_nt: TGTGCCCCCACTAGCGGGAGGATCAGCTCCTACAATGAGCAGTTCTTC; cdr3_aa: CAPTSGRISSYNEQFF
d_call: NA; j_call: TRBJ2-6; clone_size: NA; v_call: TRBV19; cdr3_nt: TGTGCCAGTAGTATTGGTCAGGAAATAAACTCTGGGGCCAACGTCCTGACTTTC; cdr3_aa: CASSIGQEINSGANVLTF
d_call: NA; j_call: TRBJ2-2; clone_size: NA; v_call: TRBV4-1; cdr3_nt: TGCGCCAGCACCAATTGGCAGGGGACCACCGGGGAGCTGTTTTTT; cdr3_aa: CASTNWQGTTGELFF
d_call: NA; j_call: TRBJ2-1; clone_size: NA; v_call: TRBV6-4; cdr3_nt: TGTGCCAGCAGTGACGGGAGCGGGTCCTACAATGAGCAGTTCTTC; cdr3_aa: CASSDGSGSYNEQFF
d_call: NA; j_call: TRBJ1-5; clone_size: NA; v_call: TRBV19; cdr3_nt: TGTGCCAGCCACCGAGCGGGGAATGGTCAGCCCCAGCATTTT; cdr3_aa: CASHRAGNGQPQHF
d_call: TRBD2; j_call: TRBJ2-1; clone_size: NA; v_call: TRBV28; cdr3_nt: TGTGCCAGCAGTGACTGGGGGGGGACTACTCGGTACAATGAGCAGTTCTTC; cdr3_aa: CASSDWGGTTRYNEQFF
d_call: TRBD2; j_call: TRBJ2-7; clone_size: few; v_call: TRBV28; cdr3_nt: TGTGCCAGCAGAACCGGGACTAGCGTCTACGAGCAGTACTTC; cdr3_aa: CASRTGTSVYEQYF
d_call: TRBD2; j_call: TRBJ2-7; clone_size: NA; v_call: TRBV28; cdr3_nt: TGTGCCAGCAGGCTAGCGGGCAGCTCCTACGAGCAGTACTTC; cdr3_aa: CASRLAGSSYEQYF
d_call: NA; j_call: TRBJ2-6; clone_size: few; v_call: TRBV6-6; cdr3_nt: TGTGCCAGCACTCTCCCTGGGGCCAACGTCCTGACTTTC; cdr3_aa: CASTLPGANVLTF
d_call: TRBD1; j_call: TRBJ1-4; clone_size: NA; v_call: TRBV7-8; cdr3_nt: TGTGCCAGCAGCCCAGGGTCGACAGGGGTAAATGAAAAACTGTTTTTT; cdr3_aa: CASSPGSTGVNEKLFF
d_call: NA; j_call: TRBJ1-3; clone_size: NA; v_call: TRBV2; cdr3_nt: TGTGCCAGCAGCCCAGGGAGAAACACCATATATTTT; cdr3_aa: CASSPGRNTIYF
d_call: NA; j_call: TRBJ1-3; clone_size: NA; v_call: TRBV4-1; cdr3_nt: TGCGCCAGCAGCCAAGTGGAGGGCAGGTCCTCTGGAAACACCATATATTTT; cdr3_aa: CASSQVEGRSSGNTIYF
d_call: TRBD1; j_call: TRBJ1-2; clone_size: NA; v_call: TRBV4-1; cdr3_nt: TGCGCCAGCAGCCAAGTGGACAGGTCCTATGGCTACACCTTC; cdr3_aa: CASSQVDRSYGYTF
d_call: NA; j_call: TRBJ2-3; clone_size: NA; v_call: TRBV6-4; cdr3_nt: TGTGCCAGCAGCCAAAGCGGCACAGATACGCAGTATTTT; cdr3_aa: CASSQSGTDTQYF
d_call: TRBD1; j_call: TRBJ1-2; clone_size: NA; v_call: TRBV2; cdr3_nt: TGTGCCAGCAGTGCCGGGACAGACTATGGCTACACCTTC; cdr3_aa: CASSAGTDYGYTF
d_call: NA; j_call: TRBJ1-1; clone_size: NA; v_call: TRBV6-5; cdr3_nt: TGTGCCAGCAGTCCTCAGCACAGGAACACTGAAGCTTTCTTT; cdr3_aa: CASSPQHRNTEAFF
d_call: TRBD1; j_call: TRBJ1-5; clone_size: few; v_call: TRBV6-1; cdr3_nt: TGTGCCAGCAGTGAAGCGCCACAGGGGACTCATCAGCCCCAGCATTTT; cdr3_aa: CASSEAPQGTHQPQHF
d_call: TRBD1; j_call: TRBJ1-6; clone_size: NA; v_call: TRBV2; cdr3_nt: TGTGCCAGCAGTGGGGACAGGGGAGGATCACCCCTCCACTTT; cdr3_aa: CASSGDRGGSPLHF
d_call: TRBD1; j_call: TRBJ2-7; clone_size: NA; v_call: TRBV7-6; cdr3_nt: TGTGCCAGCAGCCCCGGGACAGGGGGCTCCTACGAGCAGTACTTC; cdr3_aa: CASSPGTGGSYEQYF
d_call: NA; j_call: TRBJ2-5; clone_size: NA; v_call: TRBV7-2; cdr3_nt: TGTGCCAGCAGCTTAAGTCAGCGGATTGGGGAGACCCAGTACTTC; cdr3_aa: CASSLSQRIGETQYF
d_call: TRBD1; j_call: TRBJ1-5; clone_size: few; v_call: TRBV28; cdr3_nt: TGTGCCAGCACCGGCAGCCGGGACAGGTTAAGCAATCAGCCCCAGCATTTT; cdr3_aa: CASTGSRDRLSNQPQHF
d_call: NA; j_call: TRBJ1-4; clone_size: NA; v_call: TRBV28; cdr3_nt: TGTGCCAGCAGTCCCCTTGGAGGCTTAAATGAAAAACTGTTTTTT; cdr3_aa: CASSPLGGLNEKLFF
d_call: TRBD2; j_call: TRBJ2-5; clone_size: NA; v_call: TRBV23-1; cdr3_nt: TGCGCCAGCAGTCATGGACTAGCGGGAAGCCAAGAGACCCAGTACTTC; cdr3_aa: CASSHGLAGSQETQYF
d_call: NA; j_call: TRBJ1-6; clone_size: NA; v_call: TRBV4-1; cdr3_nt: TGCGCCAGCAGCCAAGATTGGGGCTCACCCCTCCACTTT; cdr3_aa: CASSQDWGSPLHF
d_call: TRBD1; j_call: TRBJ1-1; clone_size: NA; v_call: TRBV2; cdr3_nt: TGTGCCAGCACCGCTGCCCCCGGGACAGGCACTGAAGCTTTCTTT; cdr3_aa: CASTAAPGTGTEAFF
d_call: TRBD2; j_call: TRBJ2-5; clone_size: few; v_call: TRBV9; cdr3_nt: TGTGCCAGCAGCTTGTCGACTAGCGGTAGAGCAGGGGAGACCCAGTACTTC; cdr3_aa: CASSLSTSGRAGETQYF
d_call: NA; j_call: TRBJ1-6; clone_size: once; v_call: TRBV27; cdr3_nt: TGTGCCAGCAAACTACATCGGGATTCACCCCTCCACTTT; cdr3_aa: CASKLHRDSPLHF
d_call: NA; j_call: TRBJ2-2; clone_size: NA; v_call: TRBV5-8; cdr3_nt: TGTGCCAGCAGCTTGGCCGGGTCGACCGGGGAGCTGTTTTTT; cdr3_aa: CASSLAGSTGELFF
d_call: NA; j_call: TRBJ2-1; clone_size: once; v_call: TRBV9; cdr3_nt: TGTGCCAGCAGCGTGAGCGGCTCCTCCTACAATGAGCAGTTCTTC; cdr3_aa: CASSVSGSSYNEQFF
d_call: TRBD1; j_call: TRBJ1-5; clone_size: NA; v_call: TRBV4-1; cdr3_nt: TGCGCCAGCAGCGCCAAGTCCGGGACAGACGGTGATAGCAATCAGCCCCAGCATTTT; cdr3_aa: CASSAKSGTDGDSNQPQHF
d_call: NA; j_call: TRBJ1-2; clone_size: NA; v_call: TRBV6-1; cdr3_nt: TGTGCCAGCAGTCTACAGGGAGCTGGTGGCTACACCTTC; cdr3_aa: CASSLQGAGGYTF
d_call: NA; j_call: TRBJ1-3; clone_size: once; v_call: TRBV4-1; cdr3_nt: TGCGCCAGCACCGAAGTCGCGGGAGAGGGAGGCACCATATATTTT; cdr3_aa: CASTEVAGEGGTIYF
d_call: TRBD2; j_call: TRBJ2-2; clone_size: NA; v_call: TRBV6-5; cdr3_nt: TGTGCCAGCAGTTACGGGGTGTTAGCGGGGGGTGAGCTGTTTTTT; cdr3_aa: CASSYGVLAGGELFF
d_call: TRBD1; j_call: TRBJ2-7; clone_size: NA; v_call: TRBV6-1; cdr3_nt: TGTGCCAGCATCCGACGGGGACAGGGGGACTACGAGCAGTACTTC; cdr3_aa: CASIRRGQGDYEQYF
d_call: NA; j_call: TRBJ1-6; clone_size: NA; v_call: TRBV6-5; cdr3_nt: TGTGCCAGCAGTTTCGCCAGCTCCTATAATTCACCCCTCCACTTT; cdr3_aa: CASSFASSYNSPLHF
d_call: TRBD1; j_call: TRBJ2-2; clone_size: few; v_call: TRBV19; cdr3_nt: TGTGCCAGTAACCAGGGGGACACCGGGGAGCTGTTTTTT; cdr3_aa: CASNQGDTGELFF